This record looks at one T cell receptor (beta chain) sequence and its context. Its specificity is not known. This entry comes from a study of T cells after yellow fever vaccination. Study-wide background: Fractions with few cells were prepared using SMART-Seq v4 Ultra Low Input.

The CDR3 is 13 amino acids. Germline V lookup: CDR1 MNHEY, CDR2 SVGEGT. V lost 2 bases and J lost 7, with 8 bases in between. Study-wide results and caveats: Researchers noted that a small share of clonotypes showed up in both CD4 and CD8 compartments. The booster response re-showed most primary clones: 96% CD4, around 85% CD8.

Template-switching 5'RACE yielded the TCR cDNA; a universal primer site and UMIs were added in the process. TCRdb passed the 5' RACE reads through MiXCR, listing each CDR3 protein once. The sample carries approximately 300,000 distinct CDR3 sequences, about 8.7% recorded once. The gene calls are TRBV6-2 or TRBV6-3 and TRBJ2-2; D is unclear. Here the sequenced sample was PBMCs, taken on the day of the first yellow fever vaccination. The TCR was taken from a man aged 18 to 30 who received the YFV17D yellow fever vaccine. CDR3 residues: CASSYAYGGELFF. Written as DNA, the CDR3 is TGTGCCAGCAGTTACGCGTACGGCGGGGAGCTGTTTTTT.